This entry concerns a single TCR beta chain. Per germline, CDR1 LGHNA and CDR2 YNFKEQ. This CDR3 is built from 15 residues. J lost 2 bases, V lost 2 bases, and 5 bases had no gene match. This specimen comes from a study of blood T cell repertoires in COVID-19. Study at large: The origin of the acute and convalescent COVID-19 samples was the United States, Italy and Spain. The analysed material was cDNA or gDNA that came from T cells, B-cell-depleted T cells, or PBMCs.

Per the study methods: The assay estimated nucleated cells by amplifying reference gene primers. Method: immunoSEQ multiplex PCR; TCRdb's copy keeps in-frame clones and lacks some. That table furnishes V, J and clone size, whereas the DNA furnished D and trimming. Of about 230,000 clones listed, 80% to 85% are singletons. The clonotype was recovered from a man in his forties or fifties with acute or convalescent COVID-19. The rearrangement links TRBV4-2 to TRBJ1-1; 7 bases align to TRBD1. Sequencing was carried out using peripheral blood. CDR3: CASSQTRQGNTEAFF. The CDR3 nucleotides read TGTGCCAGCAGCCAAACCCGACAGGGCAACACTGAAGCTTTCTTT.